A selection of T cell receptor beta chains follows, all from one sample in a study of blood T cell repertoires in COVID-19. The data were produced by immunoSEQ multiplex PCR, yet TCRdb's version contains in-frame clones alone and is incomplete. Seen here are more than 250,000 clones, around 87% observed once, and the top ten hold about 5%. Specimen: PBMCs or T cells enriched from blood (not recorded which). These receptors all come from a woman aged 25 to 39 who had recovered from COVID-19. Each CDR3 is given with its conserved first and last residue. D genes are given only for firm matches. Clone size, where shown, is once, few, many, or a class for clones that have expanded.

CVNGRSGNTIYF,TGTGTTAATGGGCGCTCTGGAAACACCATATATTTT,NA,TRBJ1-3,NA,TRBV12-3/TRBV12-4
CASSESPGSGYTF,TGCGCCAGCAGTGAGTCCCCGGGTTCGGGCTACACCTTC,NA,TRBJ1-2,NA,TRBV10-2
CAISELAEGETQYF,TGTGCCATCAGTGAACTAGCGGAGGGGGAGACCCAGTACTTC,TRBD2,TRBJ2-5,NA,TRBV10-3
CASSFPSGEQYF,TGTGCCAGTAGTTTCCCATCCGGGGAACAGTACTTC,NA,TRBJ2-4,NA,TRBV19
CASSRVGTGVYNEQFF,TGTGCCAGCTCACGGGTCGGGACAGGCGTATACAATGAGCAGTTCTTC,TRBD1,TRBJ2-1,NA,TRBV18
CASTGTGDHEQYF,TGTGCCAGCACCGGGACAGGGGACCACGAGCAGTACTTC,TRBD1,TRBJ2-7,NA,TRBV6-5
CASSSRTGGYTF,TGTGCCAGCTCATCCCGGACAGGAGGCTACACCTTC,TRBD1,TRBJ1-2,NA,TRBV19
CASSDKGQSHEKLFF,TGTGCCAGCAGTGATAAAGGACAGTCTCATGAAAAACTGTTTTTT,NA,TRBJ1-4,NA,TRBV6-2/TRBV6-3
CASSSEARPAYEQYF,TGTGCCAGCAGTTCTGAAGCGCGTCCGGCGTACGAGCAGTACTTC,NA,TRBJ2-7,NA,TRBV5-6
CASTGGWAYEQYF,TGTGCCAGTACAGGGGGGTGGGCCTACGAGCAGTACTTC,TRBD1,TRBJ2-7,NA,TRBV6-6
CASSLESPYVSQETQYF,TGTGCCAGCAGCTTAGAATCTCCCTACGTATCCCAAGAGACCCAGTACTTC,NA,TRBJ2-5,NA,TRBV11-2
CASSNRQGARGYTF,TGTGCCAGCAGCAACCGACAGGGGGCTCGTGGCTACACCTTC,TRBD1,TRBJ1-2,NA,TRBV7-3
CASSFQGAANTEAFF,TGCGCCAGCAGCTTCCAGGGGGCGGCTAACACTGAAGCTTTCTTT,TRBD1,TRBJ1-1,NA,TRBV5-1
CATSSGRETQYF,TGTGCCACCAGCAGTGGGAGGGAGACCCAGTACTTC,NA,TRBJ2-5,once,TRBV15
CASSREGTQSSYNSPLHF,TGCGCCAGCAGCCGGGAGGGGACCCAGAGCTCCTATAATTCACCCCTCCACTTT,NA,TRBJ1-6,NA,TRBV4-1
CASSLRVGDTEAFF,TGTGCCAGCAGCTTAAGGGTAGGGGACACTGAAGCTTTCTTT,NA,TRBJ1-1,NA,TRBV7-9
CASSSGQANSPLHF,TGTGCCAGCAGCTCCGGACAGGCTAATTCACCCCTCCACTTT,TRBD1,TRBJ1-6,NA,TRBV11-3
CASSLYSNQPQHF,TGTGCCAGCAGCCTATATAGCAATCAGCCCCAGCATTTT,NA,TRBJ1-5,NA,TRBV13
CASRLTGGSGSPLHF,TGCGCCAGCAGGCTGACAGGGGGCTCAGGATCACCCCTCCACTTT,TRBD1,TRBJ1-6,NA,TRBV4-1
CASGLVQGGKGIYF,TGTGCTAGTGGTTTGGTACAGGGGGGGAAAGGCATATATTTT,TRBD1,TRBJ1-3,NA,TRBV12-5
CASSEAPSEIGDTQYF,TGTGCCAGCAGTGAAGCCCCTAGCGAGATAGGAGATACGCAGTATTTT,NA,TRBJ2-3,once,TRBV2
CASSAAWTSGGNEQFF,TGTGCCAGCAGCGCTGCTTGGACTAGCGGGGGCAATGAGCAGTTCTTC,TRBD2,TRBJ2-1,once,TRBV4-2
CASSEAILAGELNEQFF,TGTGCCAGCAGTGAAGCAATCCTAGCGGGGGAACTTAATGAGCAGTTCTTC,TRBD2,TRBJ2-1,NA,TRBV6-1
CASSRGQGTDTQYF,TGTGCCAGCAGCCGCGGACAGGGCACAGATACGCAGTATTTT,TRBD1,TRBJ2-3,NA,TRBV11-1
CASSQSWTGELFF,TGCGCCAGCAGCCAGAGTTGGACCGGGGAGCTGTTTTTT,NA,TRBJ2-2,few,TRBV4-3
CASSSGTGGSGAFF,TGTGCCAGCAGCTCCGGGACAGGCGGTAGTGGAGCTTTCTTT,TRBD1,TRBJ1-1,NA,TRBV6-6
CASGLPGEAEAFF,TGTGCTAGTGGTTTGCCTGGGGAGGCTGAAGCTTTCTTT,NA,TRBJ1-1,few,TRBV12-5
CATRSGGVPNEQFF,TGTGCCACCAGATCTGGAGGGGTCCCTAATGAGCAGTTCTTC,NA,TRBJ2-1,NA,TRBV24-1
CAWSVMQGRSYGYTF,TGTGCCTGGAGTGTCATGCAGGGAAGAAGTTATGGCTACACCTTC,NA,TRBJ1-2,NA,TRBV30
CASGGGGTDTQYF,TGTGCCAGCGGTGGCGGGGGCACAGATACGCAGTATTTT,NA,TRBJ2-3,NA,TRBV3-1/TRBV3-2
CASSMPRQGAEGYTF,TGTGCCAGTAGTATGCCCCGACAGGGGGCTGAAGGCTACACCTTC,TRBD1,TRBJ1-2,NA,TRBV19
CASSLDLEAFF,TGTGCCAGCAGCTTGGATCTTGAAGCTTTCTTT,NA,TRBJ1-1,few,TRBV5-6
CATSGAVGQGASEAFF,TGTGCCACCAGTGGGGCCGTTGGACAGGGGGCTTCTGAAGCTTTCTTT,TRBD1,TRBJ1-1,once,TRBV24-1
CASSEASGNQPQHF,TGTGCCAGCAGTGAAGCCAGTGGCAATCAGCCCCAGCATTTT,NA,TRBJ1-5,NA,TRBV2
CASSDQGVPNTEAFF,TGTGCCAGCAGTGATCAGGGGGTCCCGAACACTGAAGCTTTCTTT,TRBD1,TRBJ1-1,NA,TRBV2
CASSLKLHSLISGNTIYF,TGTGCCAGCAGCTTAAAACTCCACAGCCTAATCTCTGGAAACACCATATATTTT,NA,TRBJ1-3,NA,TRBV7-2
CASSVGLRSYNEQFF,TGTGCCAGCAGCGTGGGACTTCGCTCCTACAATGAGCAGTTCTTC,NA,TRBJ2-1,NA,TRBV5-6
CASSPSPRGQYNSPLHF,TGTGCCAGCAGCCCTTCCCCCCGCGGACAGTATAATTCACCCCTCCACTTT,NA,TRBJ1-6,NA,TRBV11-2
CASSLAGAGAFQETQYF,TGCGCCAGCAGCTTGGCCGGGGCGGGAGCCTTCCAAGAGACCCAGTACTTC,TRBD2,TRBJ2-5,NA,TRBV5-1
CASSRTSYYEQYF,TGTGCCAGCAGCAGGACATCCTACTACGAGCAGTACTTC,NA,TRBJ2-7,NA,TRBV7-2
CASSRVGVAEGYTF,TGTGCCAGTAGTAGAGTCGGGGTAGCGGAGGGCTACACCTTC,NA,TRBJ1-2,NA,TRBV19
CASSQGAQRLENTQYF,TGTGCCAGCAGCCAGGGGGCACAGAGACTTGAAAATACGCAGTATTTT,NA,TRBJ2-3,NA,TRBV3-1/TRBV3-2
CASSLAASGGTGELFF,TGCGCCAGCAGCTTGGCCGCTAGCGGGGGCACCGGGGAGCTGTTTTTT,TRBD2,TRBJ2-2,NA,TRBV5-1
CASGSRSSTDTQYF,TGTGCCAGTGGGTCGCGGTCTAGCACAGATACGCAGTATTTT,NA,TRBJ2-3,NA,TRBV19
CASSEDVSYEQYF,TGTGCCAGCAGCGAAGACGTATCCTACGAGCAGTACTTC,NA,TRBJ2-7,medium-sized,TRBV14
CAISDNTGALNTEAFF,TGTGCCATCAGTGACAATACAGGGGCCCTGAACACTGAAGCTTTCTTT,TRBD1,TRBJ1-1,few,TRBV10-3
CASSPWGRGGWNTEAFF,TGTGCCAGCAGCCCGTGGGGGAGGGGTGGTTGGAACACTGAAGCTTTCTTT,NA,TRBJ1-1,NA,TRBV13
CASSVAGDGRETQYF,TGTGCCAGCAGCGTAGCTGGGGACGGGAGAGAGACCCAGTACTTC,NA,TRBJ2-5,NA,TRBV9
CASSRDTYYGYTF,TGTGCCAGCAGTAGGGACACCTACTATGGCTACACCTTC,NA,TRBJ1-2,NA,TRBV2
CASSSSPTGQYTGELFF,TGTGCCAGTAGTTCTTCCCCAACAGGGCAATACACCGGGGAGCTGTTTTTT,NA,TRBJ2-2,NA,TRBV19
CASSPGQGANTEAFF,TGCGCCAGCAGCCCGGGACAGGGGGCGAACACTGAAGCTTTCTTT,TRBD1,TRBJ1-1,NA,TRBV5-1
CASSHLTHKNNEQFF,TGCGCCAGCAGCCATCTCACCCACAAAAACAATGAGCAGTTCTTC,NA,TRBJ2-1,NA,TRBV4-1
CASSLRPGVNTEAFF,TGTGCCAGCAGCTTGCGTCCAGGGGTGAACACTGAAGCTTTCTTT,NA,TRBJ1-1,NA,TRBV5-4